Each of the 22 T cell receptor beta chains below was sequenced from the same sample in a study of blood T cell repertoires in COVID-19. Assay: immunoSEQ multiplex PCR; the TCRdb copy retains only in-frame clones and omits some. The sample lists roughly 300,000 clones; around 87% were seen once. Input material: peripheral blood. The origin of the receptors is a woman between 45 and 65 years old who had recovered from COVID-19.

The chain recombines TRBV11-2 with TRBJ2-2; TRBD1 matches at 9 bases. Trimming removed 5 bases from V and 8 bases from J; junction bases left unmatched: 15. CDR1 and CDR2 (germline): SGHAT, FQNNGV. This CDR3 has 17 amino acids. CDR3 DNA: TGTGCCAGCAGCACTTTGTCCGGGACAGGGACTTTAGGGGAGCTGTTTTTT. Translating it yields CASSTLSGTGTLGELFF.

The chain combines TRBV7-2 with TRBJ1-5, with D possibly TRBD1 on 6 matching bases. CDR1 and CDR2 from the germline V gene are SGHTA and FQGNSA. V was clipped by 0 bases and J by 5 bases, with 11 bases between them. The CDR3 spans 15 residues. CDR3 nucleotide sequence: TGTGCCAGCAGCTTAGCTTTAGGGGGACATCAGCCCCAGCATTTT. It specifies CASSLALGGHQPQHF.

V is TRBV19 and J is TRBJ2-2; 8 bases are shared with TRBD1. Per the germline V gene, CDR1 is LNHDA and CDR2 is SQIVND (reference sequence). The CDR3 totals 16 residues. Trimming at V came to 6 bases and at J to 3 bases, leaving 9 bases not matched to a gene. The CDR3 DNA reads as TGTGCCAGTAGCACGTTGACAGGGGCGGACACCGGGGAGCTGTTTTTT. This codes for CASSTLTGADTGELFF.

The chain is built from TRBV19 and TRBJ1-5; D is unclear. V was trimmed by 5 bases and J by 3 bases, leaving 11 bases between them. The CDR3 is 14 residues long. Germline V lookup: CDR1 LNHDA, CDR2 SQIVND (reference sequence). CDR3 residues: CASSLWQNNQPQHF. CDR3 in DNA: TGTGCCAGTAGTTTGTGGCAGAACAATCAGCCCCAGCATTTT.

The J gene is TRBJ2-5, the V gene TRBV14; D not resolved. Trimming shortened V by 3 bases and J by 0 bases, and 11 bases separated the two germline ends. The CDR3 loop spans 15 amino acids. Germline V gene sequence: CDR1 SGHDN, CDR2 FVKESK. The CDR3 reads CASSHQRWYQETQYF. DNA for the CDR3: TGTGCCAGCAGCCACCAGCGCTGGTACCAAGAGACCCAGTACTTC.

In DNA, the CDR3 is TGTGCCAGCAGTGAATTCGGAGCGGGAGGGATTGAGCAGTTCTTC. Translated: CASSEFGAGGIEQFF. The chain combines TRBV2 with TRBJ2-1; 10 bases are shared with TRBD2. CDR3 length: 15 residues. Germline V CDR1 and CDR2: SNHLY, FYNNEI. V was pared by 2 bases and J by 9 bases, with 7 bases of the junction left unmatched.

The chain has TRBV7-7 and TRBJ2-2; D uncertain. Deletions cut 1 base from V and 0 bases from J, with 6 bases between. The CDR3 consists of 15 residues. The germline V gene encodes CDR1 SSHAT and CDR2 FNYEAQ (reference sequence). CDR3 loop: CASSLGLPNTGELFF. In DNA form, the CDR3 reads TGTGCCAGCAGCTTAGGACTGCCGAACACCGGGGAGCTGTTTTTT.

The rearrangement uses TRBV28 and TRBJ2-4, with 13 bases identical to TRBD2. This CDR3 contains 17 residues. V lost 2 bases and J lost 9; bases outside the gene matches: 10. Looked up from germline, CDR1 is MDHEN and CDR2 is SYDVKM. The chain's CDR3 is CASSLPGLAGEGRIQYF. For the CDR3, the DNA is TGTGCCAGCAGTTTACCCGGACTAGCGGGGGAAGGACGCATTCAGTACTTC.

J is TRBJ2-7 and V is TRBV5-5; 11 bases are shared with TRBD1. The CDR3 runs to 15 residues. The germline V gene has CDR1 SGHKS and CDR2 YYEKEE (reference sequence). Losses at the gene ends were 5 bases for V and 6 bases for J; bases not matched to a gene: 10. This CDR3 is CASRRPGQGVGEQYF. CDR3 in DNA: TGTGCCAGCAGAAGACCGGGACAGGGGGTAGGCGAGCAGTACTTC.

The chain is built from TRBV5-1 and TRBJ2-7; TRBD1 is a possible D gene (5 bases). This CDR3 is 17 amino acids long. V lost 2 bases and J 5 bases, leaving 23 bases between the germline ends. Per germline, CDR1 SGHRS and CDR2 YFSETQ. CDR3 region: CASSFKGQGRGMNEQYF. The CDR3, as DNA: TGCGCCAGCAGCTTTAAAGGTCAGGGAAGAGGTATGAACGAGCAGTACTTC.

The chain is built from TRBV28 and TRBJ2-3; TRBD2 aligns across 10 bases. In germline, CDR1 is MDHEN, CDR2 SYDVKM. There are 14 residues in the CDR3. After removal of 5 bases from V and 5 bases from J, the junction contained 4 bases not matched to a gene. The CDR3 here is CASSLAGVVDTQYF. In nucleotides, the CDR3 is TGTGCCAGCAGTCTAGCGGGAGTGGTAGATACGCAGTATTTT. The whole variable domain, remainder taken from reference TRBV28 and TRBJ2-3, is DVKVTQSSRYLVKRTGEKVFLECVQDMDHENMFWYRQDPGLGLRLIYFSYDVKMKEKGDIPEGYSVSREKKERFSLILESASTNQTSMYLCASSLAGVVDTQYFGPGTRLTVL.

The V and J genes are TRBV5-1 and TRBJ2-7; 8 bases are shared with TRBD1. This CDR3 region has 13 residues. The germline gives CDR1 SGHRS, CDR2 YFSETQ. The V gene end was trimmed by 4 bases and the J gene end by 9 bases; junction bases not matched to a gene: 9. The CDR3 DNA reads TGCGCCAGCAGCCTAGACAGGGGCAGTACGCAGTACTTC. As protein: CASSLDRGSTQYF.

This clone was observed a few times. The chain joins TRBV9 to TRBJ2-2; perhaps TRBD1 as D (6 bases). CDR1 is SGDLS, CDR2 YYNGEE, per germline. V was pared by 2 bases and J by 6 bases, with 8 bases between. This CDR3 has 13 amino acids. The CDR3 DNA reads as TGTGCCAGCAGCGTCCAGGGGTCCGGGGAGCTGTTTTTT. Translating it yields CASSVQGSGELFF.

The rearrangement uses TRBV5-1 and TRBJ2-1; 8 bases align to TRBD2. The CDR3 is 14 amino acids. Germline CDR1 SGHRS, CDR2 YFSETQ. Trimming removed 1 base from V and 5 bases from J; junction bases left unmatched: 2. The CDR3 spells CASSLLLADNEQFF. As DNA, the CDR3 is TGCGCCAGCAGCTTGTTACTAGCGGACAATGAGCAGTTCTTC. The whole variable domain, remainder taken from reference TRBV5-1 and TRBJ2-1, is KAGVTQTPRYLIKTRGQQVTLSCSPISGHRSVSWYQQTPGQGLQFLFEYFSETQRNKGNFPGRFSGRQFSNSRSEMNVSTLELGDSALYLCASSLLLADNEQFFGPGTRLTVL.

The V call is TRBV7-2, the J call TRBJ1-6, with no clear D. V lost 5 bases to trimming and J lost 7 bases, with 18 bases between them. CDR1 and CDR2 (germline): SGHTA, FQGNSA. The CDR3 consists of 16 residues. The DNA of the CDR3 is TGTGCCAGCAGCCCCAGGTGGAGGGAGGGAAATTCACCCCTCCACTTT. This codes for CASSPRWREGNSPLHF. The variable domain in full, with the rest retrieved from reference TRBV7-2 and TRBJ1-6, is GAGVSQSPSNKVTEKGKDVELRCDPISGHTALYWYRQSLGQGLEFLIYFQGNSAPDKSGLPSDRFSAERTGGSVSTLTIQRTQQEDSAVYLCASSPRWREGNSPLHFGNGTRLTVT.

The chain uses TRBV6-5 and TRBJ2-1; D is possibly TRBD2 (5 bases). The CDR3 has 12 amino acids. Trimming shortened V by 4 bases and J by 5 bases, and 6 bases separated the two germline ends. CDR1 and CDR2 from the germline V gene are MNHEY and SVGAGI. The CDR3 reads CASSSLDNEQFF. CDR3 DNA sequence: TGTGCCAGCAGTTCACTAGACAATGAGCAGTTCTTC.

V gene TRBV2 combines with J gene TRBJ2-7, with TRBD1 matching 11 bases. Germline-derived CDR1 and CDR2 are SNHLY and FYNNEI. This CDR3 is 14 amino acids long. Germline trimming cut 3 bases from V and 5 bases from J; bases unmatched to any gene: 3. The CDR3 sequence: CASSEDRGRDEQYF. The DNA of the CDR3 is TGTGCCAGCAGTGAGGACAGGGGGCGGGACGAGCAGTACTTC.

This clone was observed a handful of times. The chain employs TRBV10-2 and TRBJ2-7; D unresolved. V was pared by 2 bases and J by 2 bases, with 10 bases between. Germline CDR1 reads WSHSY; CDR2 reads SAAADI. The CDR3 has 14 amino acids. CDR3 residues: CASSEGPGPYEQYF. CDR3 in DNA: TGCGCCAGCAGTGAGGGGCCAGGCCCCTACGAGCAGTACTTC.

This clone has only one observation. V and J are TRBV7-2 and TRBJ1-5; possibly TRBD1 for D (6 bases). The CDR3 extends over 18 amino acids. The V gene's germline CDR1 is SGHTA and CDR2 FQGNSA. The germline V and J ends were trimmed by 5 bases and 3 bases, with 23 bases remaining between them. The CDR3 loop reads CASSLFKTPGEINQPQHF. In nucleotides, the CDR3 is TGTGCCAGCAGCCTTTTCAAAACTCCAGGGGAAATCAATCAGCCCCAGCATTTT.

This CDR3 is CASSQEVGQTEAFF. CDR3 coding DNA: TGCGCCAGCAGCCAAGAAGTGGGACAGACTGAAGCTTTCTTT. The V and J genes are TRBV4-3 and TRBJ1-1, with 7 nucleotides matching TRBD1. V gave up 0 bases and J gave up 5 bases; unmatched junction bases: 3. CDR1 LGHNA and CDR2 YSLEER come from the germline V gene. This CDR3 region has 14 residues.

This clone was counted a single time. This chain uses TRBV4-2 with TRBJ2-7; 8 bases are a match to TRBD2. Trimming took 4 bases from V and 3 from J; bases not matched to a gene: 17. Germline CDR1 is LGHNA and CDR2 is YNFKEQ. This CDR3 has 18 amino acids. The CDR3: CASSREGSGSNLGYEQYF. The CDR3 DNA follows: TGTGCCAGCAGCCGAGAAGGGAGCGGGAGCAATCTGGGCTACGAGCAGTACTTC.

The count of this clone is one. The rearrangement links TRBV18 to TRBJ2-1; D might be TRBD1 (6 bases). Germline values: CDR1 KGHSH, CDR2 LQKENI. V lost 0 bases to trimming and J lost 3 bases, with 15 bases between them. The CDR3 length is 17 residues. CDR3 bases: TGTGCCAGCTCACCACCGGCTGGGACACGTTTCTACAATGAGCAGTTCTTC. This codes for CASSPPAGTRFYNEQFF.